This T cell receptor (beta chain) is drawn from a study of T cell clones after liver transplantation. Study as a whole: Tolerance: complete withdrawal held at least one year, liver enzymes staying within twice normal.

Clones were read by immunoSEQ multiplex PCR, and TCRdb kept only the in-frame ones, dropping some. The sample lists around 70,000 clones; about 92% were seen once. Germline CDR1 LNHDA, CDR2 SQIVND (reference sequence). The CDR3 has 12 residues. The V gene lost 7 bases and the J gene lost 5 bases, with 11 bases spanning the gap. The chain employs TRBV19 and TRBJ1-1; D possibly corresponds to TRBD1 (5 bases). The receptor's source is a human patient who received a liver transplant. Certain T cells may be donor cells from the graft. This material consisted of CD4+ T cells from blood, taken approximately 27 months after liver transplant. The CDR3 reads CASTPGRTEAFF. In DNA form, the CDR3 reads TGTGCCAGTACCCCGGGACGGACTGAAGCTTTCTTT. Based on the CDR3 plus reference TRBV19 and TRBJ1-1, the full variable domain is DGGITQSPKYLFRKEGQNVTLSCEQNLNHDAMYWYRQDPGQGLRLIYYSQIVNDFQKGDIAEGYSVSREKKESFPLTVTSAQKNPTAFYLCASTPGRTEAFFGQGTRLTVV.